The 9 T cell receptor beta chains below come from one sample, sequenced in a study of blood T cell repertoires in COVID-19. Sequencing was performed with immunoSEQ multiplex PCR; in TCRdb, only in-frame clones are kept and a portion is missing. Of about 400,000 clones detected, roughly 87% appear once; the ten largest clones hold roughly 2%. Sequencing input: PBMCs or T cells enriched from blood (not recorded which). These receptors came from a woman aged 40 to 49 with acute COVID-19.

The chain has TRBV6-5 and TRBJ1-2; 8 bases match TRBD1. The V gene end was trimmed by 0 bases and the J gene end by 0 bases; junction bases not matched to a gene: 3. This CDR3 has 16 residues. Germline V gene sequence: CDR1 MNHEY, CDR2 SVGAGI. CDR3: CASSYSRDRTNYGYTF. CDR3 nucleotide sequence: TGTGCCAGCAGTTACTCTAGGGACAGGACTAACTATGGCTACACCTTC.

This clone is a singleton in its sample. The chain recombines TRBV5-1 with TRBJ1-3, with 7 bases that match TRBD1. The V and J ends lost 0 bases and 1 base, in that order; junction bases with no gene match: 7. Germline loops: CDR1 SGHRS, CDR2 YFSETQ. The CDR3 contains 17 residues. The CDR3 sequence is CASSLVGGPNSGNTIYF. The CDR3 DNA reads TGCGCCAGCAGCTTGGTAGGGGGCCCCAATTCTGGAAACACCATATATTTT.

This chain links TRBV4-2 with TRBJ2-3; 10 bases fit TRBD2. Per germline, CDR1 LGHNA and CDR2 YNFKEQ. The CDR3 is 21 amino acids. V lost 1 base, J lost 2 bases, and 18 bases stayed unmatched. DNA for the CDR3: TGTGCCAGCAGCCAAGGCTTCACTAGCGGGGCCAAACTGATAAACACAGATACGCAGTATTTT. Translation gives CASSQGFTSGAKLINTDTQYF.

The chain has TRBV19 and TRBJ1-3; no firm D call. Per germline, CDR1 LNHDA and CDR2 SQIVND (reference sequence). The germline V and J ends were trimmed by 3 bases and 0 bases, with 6 bases remaining between them. The CDR3 loop spans 14 amino acids. This chain's CDR3 is CASSIVFSGNTIYF. The CDR3 DNA sequence: TGTGCCAGTAGTATCGTGTTCTCTGGAAACACCATATATTTT. The full variable domain, completed using reference TRBV19 and TRBJ1-3, is DGGITQSPKYLFRKEGQNVTLSCEQNLNHDAMYWYRQDPGQGLRLIYYSQIVNDFQKGDIAEGYSVSREKKESFPLTVTSAQKNPTAFYLCASSIVFSGNTIYFGEGSWLTVV.

CDR3 region: CASSQSWTGAGANVLTF. For the CDR3, the DNA is TGTGCCAGCAGCCAATCGTGGACAGGAGCTGGGGCCAACGTCCTGACTTTC. The chain employs TRBV3-1 (or the pseudogene TRBV3-2) and TRBJ2-6; 7 bases agree with TRBD1. The CDR3 consists of 17 residues. V shed 2 bases, J shed 2 bases, and the junction held 6 bases outside the gene matches. Germline V gene data show CDR1 as LGHDT and CDR2 as YNNKEL (reference sequence).

This sequence joins TRBV9 and TRBJ1-1; 7 bases fit TRBD1. Germline loops: CDR1 SGDLS, CDR2 YYNGEE. This CDR3 is 14 amino acids long. V lost 3 bases to trimming and J lost 0 bases; unmatched junction nucleotides: 2. In DNA form, the CDR3 reads TGTGCCAGCAGCGGTACAGGGGTGAACACTGAAGCTTTCTTT. This codes for CASSGTGVNTEAFF.

The CDR3 region is CASSPQPGQGTGELFF. The CDR3 DNA reads as TGTGCCAGCAGCCCACAACCGGGACAGGGAACCGGGGAGCTGTTTTTT. This chain uses TRBV9 with TRBJ2-2; 9 positions agree with TRBD1. The CDR3 runs 16 residues. The germline V gene encodes CDR1 SGDLS and CDR2 YYNGEE. J gave up 5 bases and V 4 bases, and 9 bases lay outside the gene matches.

CDR3 DNA: TGTGCCAGCAGCTTGGACAGGGTTGACTACACCTTC. Protein product: CASSLDRVDYTF. The J gene is TRBJ1-2, the V gene TRBV5-4; D might be TRBD1 (6 bases). V lost 0 bases and J 10 bases, leaving 10 bases between the germline ends. Germline V gene data show CDR1 as SGHNT and CDR2 as YYREEE (reference sequence). The CDR3 consists of 12 residues.

This chain uses TRBV27 with TRBJ2-6, with 8 bases identical to TRBD1. Germline trimming cut 6 bases from V and 4 bases from J; bases unmatched to any gene: 5. Germline V gene lookup returns CDR1 MNHEY and CDR2 SMNVEV (reference sequence). The CDR3 sequence is 15 residues long. The CDR3 reads CASRETGAGANVLTF. For the CDR3, the DNA is TGTGCCAGCAGGGAGACAGGGGCCGGGGCCAACGTCCTGACTTTC. Combining the CDR3 with reference TRBV27 and TRBJ2-6 gives the whole variable domain EAQVTQNPRYLITVTGKKLTVTCSQNMNHEYMSWYRQDPGLGLRQIYYSMNVEVTDKGDVPEGYKVSRKEKRNFPLILESPSPNQTSLYFCASRETGAGANVLTFGAGSRLTVL.